This T cell receptor beta chain emerged from a study of a mutant IDH1 vaccine in newly diagnosed glioma. Assay used: immunoSEQ multiplex PCR; TCRdb lists only in-frame clones, some missing. The table shows 65,000 to 70,000 clones, with approximately 82% occurring only once. Time point specified: baseline, week 1 (first vaccination visit). Treatment reported: pre-vaccination baseline after standard-of-care therapy. With 0 bases clipped from V and 4 bases from J, the junction kept 3 bases outside the gene matches. The CDR3 runs to 14 residues. Per the germline V gene, CDR1 is LGHNA and CDR2 is YSLEER. Sample: peripheral blood mononuclear cells (PBMCs), taken from a glioma patient treated with radiotherapy, temozolomide or both. This rearrangement joins TRBV4-3 to TRBJ2-7, with 7 bases that match TRBD1. The receptor was isolated from a woman aged 18-29 years with glioma. Some clones in this sample may be carry-over from other donors' samples. The CDR3 region is CASSQEQGPYEQYF. The CDR3 DNA reads TGCGCCAGCAGCCAAGAACAGGGGCCATACGAGCAGTACTTC.